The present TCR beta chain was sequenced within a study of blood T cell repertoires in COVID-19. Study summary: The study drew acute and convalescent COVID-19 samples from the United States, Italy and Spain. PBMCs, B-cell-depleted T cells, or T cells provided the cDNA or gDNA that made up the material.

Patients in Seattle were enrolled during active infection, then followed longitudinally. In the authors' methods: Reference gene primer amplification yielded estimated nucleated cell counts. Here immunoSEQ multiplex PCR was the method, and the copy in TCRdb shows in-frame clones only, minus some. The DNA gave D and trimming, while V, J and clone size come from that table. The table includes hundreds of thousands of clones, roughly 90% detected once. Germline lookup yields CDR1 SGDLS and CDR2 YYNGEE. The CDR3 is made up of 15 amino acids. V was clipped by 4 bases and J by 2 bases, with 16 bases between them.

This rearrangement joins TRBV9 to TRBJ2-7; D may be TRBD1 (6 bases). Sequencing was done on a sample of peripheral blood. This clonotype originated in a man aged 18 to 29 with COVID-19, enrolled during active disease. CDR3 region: CASSPHLDSPYEQYF. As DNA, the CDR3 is TGTGCCAGCAGCCCCCATTTGGACAGTCCCTACGAGCAGTACTTC.